This TCR beta chain was identified in a study of response to subunit inactivated influenza vaccine. TCRdb fed the RT-PCR reads into MiXCR, producing one record per CDR3 protein. The sample includes fewer than 350,000 distinct CDR3 sequences, 20% to 25% seen only once; the top ten take about a tenth. The CDR3 covers 14 residues. V lost 0 bases, J lost 1 base, and 6 bases lay in between. The source material was PBMCs from blood, sampled about 20 months after vaccination. The receptor comes from a man between 50 and 69 years old who received an inactivated influenza vaccine. This rearrangement joins TRBV12-3 or TRBV12-4 to TRBJ1-2; no firm D call. The CDR3 DNA reads TGTGCCAGCAGTTTAGCGCGGAGTAACTATGGCTACACCTTC. This gives the protein CASSLARSNYGYTF.